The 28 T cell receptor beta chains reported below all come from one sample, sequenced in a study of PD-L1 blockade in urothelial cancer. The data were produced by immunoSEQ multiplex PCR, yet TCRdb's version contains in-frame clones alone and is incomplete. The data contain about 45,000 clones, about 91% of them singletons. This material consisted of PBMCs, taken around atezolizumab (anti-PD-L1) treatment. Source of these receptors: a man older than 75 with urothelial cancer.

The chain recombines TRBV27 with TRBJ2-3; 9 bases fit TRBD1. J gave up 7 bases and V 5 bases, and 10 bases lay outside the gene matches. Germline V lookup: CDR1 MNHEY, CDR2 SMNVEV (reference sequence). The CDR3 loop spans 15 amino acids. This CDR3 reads CASSLGTGYMNTQYF. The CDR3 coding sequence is TGTGCCAGCAGTCTCGGGACAGGGTATATGAATACGCAGTATTTT.

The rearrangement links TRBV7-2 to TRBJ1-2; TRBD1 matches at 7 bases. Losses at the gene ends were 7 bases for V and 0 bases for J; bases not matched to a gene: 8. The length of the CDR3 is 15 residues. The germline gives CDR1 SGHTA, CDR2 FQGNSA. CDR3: CASTSMTGSNYGYTF. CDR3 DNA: TGTGCCAGCACCTCGATGACAGGGTCTAACTATGGCTACACCTTC.

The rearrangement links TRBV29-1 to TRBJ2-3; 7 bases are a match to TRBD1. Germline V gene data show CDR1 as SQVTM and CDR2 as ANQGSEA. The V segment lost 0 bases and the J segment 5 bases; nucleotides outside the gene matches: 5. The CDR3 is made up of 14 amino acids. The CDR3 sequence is CSVEDPTGEDTQYF. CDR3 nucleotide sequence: TGCAGCGTTGAAGATCCCACAGGGGAAGATACGCAGTATTTT.

The CDR3 nucleotides are TGCAGTGCTACTCCGGGGTACGAGCAGTACTTC. Translated: CSATPGYEQYF. The chain links TRBV20-1 to TRBJ2-7, with D possibly being TRBD2 (5 bases). CDR3 length: 11 amino acids. The germline CDR1 and CDR2 sequences are DFQATT and SNEGSKA (reference sequence). V dropped 4 bases and J dropped 4 bases, with 8 bases sitting between them.

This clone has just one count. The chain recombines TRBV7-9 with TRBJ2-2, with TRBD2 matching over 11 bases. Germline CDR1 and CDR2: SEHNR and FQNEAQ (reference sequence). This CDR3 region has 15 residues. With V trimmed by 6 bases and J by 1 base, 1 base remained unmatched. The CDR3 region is CASSLAGGNTGELFF. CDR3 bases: TGTGCCAGCAGTCTAGCGGGGGGGAACACCGGGGAGCTGTTTTTT.

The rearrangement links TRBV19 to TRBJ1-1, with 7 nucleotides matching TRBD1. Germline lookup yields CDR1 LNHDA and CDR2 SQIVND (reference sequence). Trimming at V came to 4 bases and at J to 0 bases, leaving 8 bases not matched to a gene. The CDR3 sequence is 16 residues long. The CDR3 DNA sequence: TGTGCCAGTAGTAAACCGACAGGGTTCATGAACACTGAAGCTTTCTTT. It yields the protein CASSKPTGFMNTEAFF. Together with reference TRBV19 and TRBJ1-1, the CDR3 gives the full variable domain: DGGITQSPKYLFRKEGQNVTLSCEQNLNHDAMYWYRQDPGQGLRLIYYSQIVNDFQKGDIAEGYSVSREKKESFPLTVTSAQKNPTAFYLCASSKPTGFMNTEAFFGQGTRLTVV.

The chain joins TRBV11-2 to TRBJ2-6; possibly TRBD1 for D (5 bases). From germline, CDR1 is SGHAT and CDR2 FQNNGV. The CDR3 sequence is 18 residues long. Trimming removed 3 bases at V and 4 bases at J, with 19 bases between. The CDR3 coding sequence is TGTGCCAGCAGCTTCTCAGGGATGGGTTCGGGCGGGGCCAACGTCCTGACTTTC. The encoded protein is CASSFSGMGSGGANVLTF.

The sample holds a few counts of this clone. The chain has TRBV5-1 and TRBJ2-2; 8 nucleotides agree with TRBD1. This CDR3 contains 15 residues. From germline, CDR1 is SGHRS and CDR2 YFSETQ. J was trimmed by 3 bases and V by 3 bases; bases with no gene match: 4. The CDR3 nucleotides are TGCGCCAGCAGCTCAGGGGGCCTCGACACCGGGGAGCTGTTTTTT. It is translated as CASSSGGLDTGELFF.

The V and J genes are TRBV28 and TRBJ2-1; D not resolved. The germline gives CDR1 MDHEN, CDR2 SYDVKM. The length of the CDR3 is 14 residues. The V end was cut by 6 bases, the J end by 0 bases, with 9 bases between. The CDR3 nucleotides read TGTGCCAGCAGGGTCAGCGCCTCCTACAATGAGCAGTTCTTC. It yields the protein CASRVSASYNEQFF.

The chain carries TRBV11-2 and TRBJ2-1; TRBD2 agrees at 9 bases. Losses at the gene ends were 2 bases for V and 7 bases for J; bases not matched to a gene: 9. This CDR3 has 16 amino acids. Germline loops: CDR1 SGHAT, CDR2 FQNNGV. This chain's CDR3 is CASSLFLAGLGNEQFF. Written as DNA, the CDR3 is TGTGCCAGCAGCTTATTTCTAGCGGGGCTCGGGAATGAGCAGTTCTTC.

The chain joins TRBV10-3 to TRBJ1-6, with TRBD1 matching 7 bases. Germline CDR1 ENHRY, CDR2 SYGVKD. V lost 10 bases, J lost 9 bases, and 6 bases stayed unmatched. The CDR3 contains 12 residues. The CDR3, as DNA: TGTGCCACCGGACAGGAAGGTTCACCCCTCCACTTT. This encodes CATGQEGSPLHF.

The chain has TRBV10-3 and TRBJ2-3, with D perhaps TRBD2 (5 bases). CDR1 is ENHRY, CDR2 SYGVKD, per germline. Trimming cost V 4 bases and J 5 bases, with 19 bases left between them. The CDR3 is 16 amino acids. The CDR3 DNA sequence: TGTGCCATCAGTGTATCTAGAGGGAGTGGGCAAGATACGCAGTATTTT. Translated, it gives CAISVSRGSGQDTQYF.

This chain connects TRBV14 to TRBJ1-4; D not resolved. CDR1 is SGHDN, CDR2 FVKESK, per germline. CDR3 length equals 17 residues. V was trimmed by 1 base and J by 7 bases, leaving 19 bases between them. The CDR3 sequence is CASSQAISGPRGEKLFF. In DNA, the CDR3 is TGTGCCAGCAGCCAAGCGATCTCGGGCCCTCGGGGTGAAAAACTGTTTTTT.

CDR3 loop: CASSLRDSDYEQYF. The CDR3, as DNA: TGTGCCAGCAGCCTTCGGGACAGCGACTACGAGCAGTACTTC. The gene calls are TRBV5-4 and TRBJ2-7; TRBD1 agrees at 7 bases. The germline V gene has CDR1 SGHNT and CDR2 YYREEE (reference sequence). The V gene end was trimmed by 4 bases and the J gene end by 3 bases; junction bases not matched to a gene: 7. The CDR3 loop spans 14 amino acids. Full variable domain (outside the CDR3, taken from reference TRBV5-4 and TRBJ2-7): ETGVTQSPTHLIKTRGQQVTLRCSSQSGHNTVSWYQQALGQGPQFIFQYYREEENGRGNFPPRFSGLQFPNYSSELNVNALELDDSALYLCASSLRDSDYEQYFGPGTRLTVT.

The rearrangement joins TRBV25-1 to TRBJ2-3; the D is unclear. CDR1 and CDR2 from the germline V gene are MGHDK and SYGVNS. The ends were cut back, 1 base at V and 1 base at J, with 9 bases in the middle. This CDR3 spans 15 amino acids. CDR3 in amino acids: CASSESEVGTDTQYF. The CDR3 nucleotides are TGTGCCAGCAGTGAATCCGAGGTAGGCACAGATACGCAGTATTTT.

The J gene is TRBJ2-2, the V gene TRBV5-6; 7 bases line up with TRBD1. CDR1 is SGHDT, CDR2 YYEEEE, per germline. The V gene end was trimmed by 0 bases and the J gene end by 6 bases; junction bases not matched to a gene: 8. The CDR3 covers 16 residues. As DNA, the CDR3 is TGTGCCAGCAGCTTGGTGGGGACAGTGACATCCGGGGAGCTGTTTTTT. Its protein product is CASSLVGTVTSGELFF.

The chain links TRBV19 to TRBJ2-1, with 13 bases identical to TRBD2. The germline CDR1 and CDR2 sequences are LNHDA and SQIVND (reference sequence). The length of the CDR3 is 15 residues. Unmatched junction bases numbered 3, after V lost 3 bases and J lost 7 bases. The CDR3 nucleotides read TGTGCCAGTAGTATGGGGACTAGCGGGAAGAATGAGCAGTTCTTC. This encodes CASSMGTSGKNEQFF.

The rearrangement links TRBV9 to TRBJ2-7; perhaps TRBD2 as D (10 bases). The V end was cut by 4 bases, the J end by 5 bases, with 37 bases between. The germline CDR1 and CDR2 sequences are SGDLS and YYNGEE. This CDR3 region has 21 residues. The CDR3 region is CASSPSQGAPAGSGRRHEQYF. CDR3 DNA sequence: TGTGCCAGCAGCCCATCACAGGGGGCCCCCGCAGGTAGCGGGAGGCGGCACGAGCAGTACTTC.

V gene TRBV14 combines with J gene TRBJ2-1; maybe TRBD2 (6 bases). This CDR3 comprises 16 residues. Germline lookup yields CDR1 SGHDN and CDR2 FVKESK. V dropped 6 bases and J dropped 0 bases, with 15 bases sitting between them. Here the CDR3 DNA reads TGTGCCAGCAGGGACGGTTTCGGGAGCTCCTACAATGAGCAGTTCTTC. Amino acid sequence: CASRDGFGSSYNEQFF.

CDR3 loop: CASSFPGGGDIQYF. The CDR3 DNA is TGCGCCAGCAGCTTTCCAGGGGGCGGTGACATTCAGTACTTC. This rearrangement joins TRBV5-1 to TRBJ2-4; 8 bases fit TRBD1. This CDR3 region has 14 residues. V lost 2 bases and J lost 8; bases outside the gene matches: 6. Germline CDR1 is SGHRS and CDR2 is YFSETQ.

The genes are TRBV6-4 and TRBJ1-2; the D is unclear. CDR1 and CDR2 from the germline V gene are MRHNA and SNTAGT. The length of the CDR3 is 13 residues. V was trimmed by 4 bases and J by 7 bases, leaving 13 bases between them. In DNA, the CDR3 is TGTGCCAGCAGTGCGCAGGTTGGAATTGGCTACACCTTC. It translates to CASSAQVGIGYTF.

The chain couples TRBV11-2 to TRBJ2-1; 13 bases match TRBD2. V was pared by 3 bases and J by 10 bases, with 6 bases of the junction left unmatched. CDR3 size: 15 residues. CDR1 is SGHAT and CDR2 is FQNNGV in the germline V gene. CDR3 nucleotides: TGTGCCAGCAGCTTCGGACTAGCGGGAGTCGGGGAGCAGTTCTTC. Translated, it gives CASSFGLAGVGEQFF.

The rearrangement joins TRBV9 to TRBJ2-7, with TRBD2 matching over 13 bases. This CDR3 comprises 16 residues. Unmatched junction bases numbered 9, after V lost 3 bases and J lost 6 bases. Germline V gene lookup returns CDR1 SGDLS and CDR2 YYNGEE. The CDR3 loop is CASSDTRTSGRGEQYF. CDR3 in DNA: TGTGCCAGCAGCGATACTAGGACTAGCGGGAGAGGCGAGCAGTACTTC.

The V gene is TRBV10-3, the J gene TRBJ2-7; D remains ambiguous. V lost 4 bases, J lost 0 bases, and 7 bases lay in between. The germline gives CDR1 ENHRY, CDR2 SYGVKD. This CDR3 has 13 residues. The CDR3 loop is CAISGQSSYEQYF. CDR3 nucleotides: TGTGCCATCAGTGGACAAAGCTCCTACGAGCAGTACTTC.

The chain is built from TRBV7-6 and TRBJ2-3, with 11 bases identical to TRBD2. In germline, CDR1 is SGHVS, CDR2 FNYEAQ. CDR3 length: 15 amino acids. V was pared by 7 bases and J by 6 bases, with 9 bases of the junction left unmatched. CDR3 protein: CASTPGLAVGDTQYF. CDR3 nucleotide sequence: TGTGCCAGCACCCCGGGACTAGCGGTGGGGGATACGCAGTATTTT. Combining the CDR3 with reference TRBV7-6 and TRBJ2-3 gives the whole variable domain GAGVSQSPRYKVTKRGQDVALRCDPISGHVSLYWYRQALGQGPEFLTYFNYEAQQDKSGLPNDRFSAERPEGSISTLTIQRTEQRDSAMYRCASTPGLAVGDTQYFGPGTRLTVL.

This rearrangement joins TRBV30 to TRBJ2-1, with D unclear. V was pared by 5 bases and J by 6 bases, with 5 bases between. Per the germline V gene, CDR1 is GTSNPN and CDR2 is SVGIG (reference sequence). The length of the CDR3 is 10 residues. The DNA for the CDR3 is TGTGCCTGGGGCCTCAATGAGCAGTTCTTC. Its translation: CAWGLNEQFF.

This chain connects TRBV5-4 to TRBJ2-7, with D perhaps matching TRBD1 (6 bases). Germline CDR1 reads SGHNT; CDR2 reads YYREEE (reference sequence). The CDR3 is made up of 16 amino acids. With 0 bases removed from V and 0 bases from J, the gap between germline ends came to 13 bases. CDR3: CASSLAPGASSYEQYF. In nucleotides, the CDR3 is TGTGCCAGCAGCTTGGCCCCAGGGGCAAGCTCCTACGAGCAGTACTTC.

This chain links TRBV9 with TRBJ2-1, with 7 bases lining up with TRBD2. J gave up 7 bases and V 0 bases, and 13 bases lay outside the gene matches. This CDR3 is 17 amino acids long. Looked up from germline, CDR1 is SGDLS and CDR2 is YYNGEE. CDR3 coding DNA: TGTGCCAGCAGCGTAGTTAGGACTAGGTCTTATTGGAATGAGCAGTTCTTC. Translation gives CASSVVRTRSYWNEQFF.